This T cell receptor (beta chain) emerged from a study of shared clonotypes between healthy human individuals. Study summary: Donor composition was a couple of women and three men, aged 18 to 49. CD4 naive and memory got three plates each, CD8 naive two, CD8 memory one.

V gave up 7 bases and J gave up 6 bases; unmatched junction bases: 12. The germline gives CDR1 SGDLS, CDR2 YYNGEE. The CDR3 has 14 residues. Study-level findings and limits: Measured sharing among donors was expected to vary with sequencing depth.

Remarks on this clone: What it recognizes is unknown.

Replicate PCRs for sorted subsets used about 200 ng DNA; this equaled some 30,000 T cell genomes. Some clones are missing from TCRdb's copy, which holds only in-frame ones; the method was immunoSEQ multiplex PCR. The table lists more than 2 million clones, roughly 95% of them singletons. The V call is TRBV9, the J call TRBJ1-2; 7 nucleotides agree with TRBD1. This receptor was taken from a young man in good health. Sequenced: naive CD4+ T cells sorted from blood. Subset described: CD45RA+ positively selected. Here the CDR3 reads CASSSRDSTHGYTF. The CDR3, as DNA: TGTGCCAGCTCTAGTCGGGACAGCACCCATGGCTACACCTTC.